Following are 15 T cell receptor beta chains from one sample sequenced in a study of blood T cell repertoires in COVID-19. TCRdb's table, derived via immunoSEQ multiplex PCR, lists solely in-frame clones and lacks some. Among about 300,000 clones listed, over 75% were seen once. The sample consisted of PBMCs or T cells enriched from blood (not recorded which). The receptor source for this set is a woman younger than 30 who had recovered from COVID-19.

The chain is built from TRBV7-3 and TRBJ2-1, with 12 positions matching TRBD2. Unmatched junction bases numbered 4, after V lost 0 bases and J lost 4 bases. This CDR3 has 17 amino acids. The germline gives CDR1 SGHTA, CDR2 FQGTGA. Here the CDR3 reads CASSLTSGTSGYNEQFF. The CDR3, as DNA: TGTGCCAGCAGCTTAACTTCAGGGACTAGCGGGTACAATGAGCAGTTCTTC.

The CDR3 coding sequence is TGTGCCAGCAGCGAGAAGAGAGATCAGCCCCAGCATTTT. This gives the protein CASSEKRDQPQHF. J is TRBJ1-5 and V is TRBV7-3; D remains unclear. Trimming removed 5 bases at V and 5 bases at J, with 10 bases between. CDR3 length equals 13 residues. CDR1 is SGHTA, CDR2 FQGTGA, per germline. The whole variable domain, remainder taken from reference TRBV7-3 and TRBJ1-5, is GAGVSQTPSNKVTEKGKYVELRCDPISGHTALYWYRQSLGQGPEFLIYFQGTGAADDSGLPNDRFFAVRPEGSVSTLKIQRTERGDSAVYLCASSEKRDQPQHFGDGTRLSIL.

CDR3 coding DNA: TGTGCCAGCAGCTTACAGGGATGGGAGACCCAGTACTTC. It specifies CASSLQGWETQYF. The chain carries TRBV7-9 and TRBJ2-5, with D maybe TRBD1 (5 bases). The CDR3 length is 13 residues. Trimming pared 2 bases from V and 5 bases from J, leaving 9 bases between. Germline V gene lookup returns CDR1 SEHNR and CDR2 FQNEAQ (reference sequence).

This clone was observed a handful of times. The J gene is TRBJ1-4, the V gene TRBV3-1 (or the pseudogene TRBV3-2), with no clear D. Deletions cut 8 bases from V and 0 bases from J, with 10 bases between. CDR1 LGHDT and CDR2 YNNKEL come from the germline V gene (reference sequence). The CDR3 is 14 amino acids. CDR3 in amino acids: CASRLTATNEKLFF. The DNA of the CDR3 is TGTGCCAGCCGCTTAACTGCAACTAATGAAAAACTGTTTTTT.

This chain connects TRBV24-1 to TRBJ2-2; 14 nucleotides align to TRBD2. Trimming removed 7 bases from V and 5 bases from J; junction bases left unmatched: 14. Germline assignment: CDR1 KGHDR and CDR2 SFDVKD. This CDR3 has 19 amino acids. The CDR3 reads CATRDSSTSGGDETGELFF. The CDR3 DNA reads TGTGCCACCAGAGACAGTTCGACTAGCGGGGGGGATGAAACCGGGGAGCTGTTTTTT.

This sequence joins TRBV11-1 and TRBJ1-2; 8 bases map to TRBD1. J was trimmed by 3 bases and V by 4 bases; bases with no gene match: 4. The germline CDR1 and CDR2 sequences are SGHAT and FQDESV (reference sequence). The CDR3 has 14 residues. The CDR3 here is CASSSGQGYYGYTF. The CDR3 coding sequence is TGTGCCAGCAGCTCCGGACAGGGCTACTATGGCTACACCTTC.

The CDR3 is CASRASGVTDTQYF. CDR3 DNA: TGTGCCAGCAGGGCTAGCGGGGTCACAGATACGCAGTATTTT. The V and J genes are TRBV6-5 and TRBJ2-3; 9 positions match TRBD2. The V gene end was trimmed by 6 bases and the J gene end by 2 bases; junction bases not matched to a gene: 3. From germline, CDR1 is MNHEY and CDR2 SVGAGI. The CDR3 length is 14 residues.

This chain joins TRBV14 and TRBJ2-5, with 8 bases that match TRBD2. This CDR3 is 15 amino acids long. V gave up 3 bases and J gave up 5 bases; unmatched junction bases: 8. CDR1 is SGHDN, CDR2 FVKESK, per germline. CDR3 region: CASSHLGGAGETQYF. CDR3 DNA sequence: TGTGCCAGCAGCCATCTCGGGGGGGCCGGTGAGACCCAGTACTTC.

The chain combines TRBV18 with TRBJ1-2, with D perhaps matching TRBD1 (6 bases). The CDR3 length is 15 residues. The germline gives CDR1 KGHSH, CDR2 LQKENI. Trimming left V 3 bases short and J 7 bases short, with 18 bases between. The DNA of the CDR3 is TGTGCCAGCTCACCCGAGGACAGTTCCTCCGGTGGCTACACCTTC. This sequence encodes CASSPEDSSSGGYTF.

The chain joins TRBV2 to TRBJ1-2, with a possible D match to TRBD1 (5 bases). This CDR3 is built from 13 residues. Germline CDR1 is SNHLY and CDR2 is FYNNEI. V dropped 7 bases and J dropped 4 bases, with 13 bases sitting between them. The CDR3 spells CASILQGGYGYTF. In DNA form, the CDR3 reads TGTGCCAGCATTCTTCAGGGAGGCTATGGCTACACCTTC.

This rearrangement joins TRBV27 to TRBJ1-4; 10 nucleotides align to TRBD1. Germline values: CDR1 MNHEY, CDR2 SMNVEV (reference sequence). V dropped 4 bases and J dropped 6; count of bases not matched to a gene: 8. There are 16 residues in the CDR3. CDR3 coding DNA: TGTGCCAGCAGTTCCTTCCGGGACAGGGGTGATGAAAAACTGTTTTTT. This encodes CASSSFRDRGDEKLFF.

The V and J genes are TRBV11-3 and TRBJ2-1; maybe TRBD1 (6 bases). Germline CDR1 SGHNT, CDR2 YENEEA. Between the trimmed V and J ends, which lost 5 bases and 0 bases, there was a span of 14 bases. The CDR3 is 16 amino acids. CDR3 nucleotide sequence: TGTGCCAGCAGCACGCGACAGGCCTCCTCCTACAATGAGCAGTTCTTC. It codes for CASSTRQASSYNEQFF.

The chain combines TRBV12-3 or TRBV12-4 with TRBJ2-7; 9 positions agree with TRBD1. The CDR3 is 13 amino acids. J was trimmed by 12 bases and V by 2 bases; bases with no gene match: 8. The CDR3 sequence: CASSLRGDRVPYF. DNA for the CDR3: TGTGCCAGCAGTTTAAGGGGGGACAGGGTACCGTACTTC.

The chain links TRBV30 to TRBJ1-1; 7 bases map to TRBD1. Germline assignment: CDR1 GTSNPN and CDR2 SVGIG (reference sequence). This CDR3 contains 14 residues. J lost 0 bases, V lost 4 bases, and 5 bases had no gene match. The CDR3 loop reads CAWILGTVNTEAFF. In DNA form, the CDR3 reads TGTGCCTGGATTTTAGGGACAGTGAACACTGAAGCTTTCTTT.

The genes are TRBV4-1 and TRBJ2-2; 16 positions agree with TRBD2. The CDR3 runs to 20 residues. The germline V gene has CDR1 MGHRA and CDR2 YSYEKL. Trimming took 0 bases from V and 3 from J; bases not matched to a gene: 7. CDR3: CASSQEPGLAGGPHTGELFF. The CDR3 coding sequence is TGCGCCAGCAGCCAAGAGCCGGGACTAGCGGGGGGGCCGCACACCGGGGAGCTGTTTTTT.